These 2 T cell receptor beta chains were all obtained from the same sample, sequenced in a study of CD8+ T cells in alopecia areata. Sequencing templates came from extracted RNA that was reverse transcribed into cDNA. The method was immunoSEQ multiplex PCR; TCRdb's version includes in-frame clones alone and lacks a portion of them. The sample comprises approximately 210,000 clones, 60% of which are singletons, and around 0.92% rests with the top ten. The treatment was: oral pan-JAK inhibitor, 5-10 mg twice daily. Material: CD4+ T cells sorted from blood, obtained at week 24, from a patient treated with tofacitinib. All receptors come from a human donor with alopecia areata.

The rearrangement links TRBV7-9 to TRBJ2-7, with TRBD1 matching 7 bases. The V gene end was trimmed by 3 bases and the J gene end by 2 bases; junction bases not matched to a gene: 7. The CDR3 runs 15 residues. Germline V gene data show CDR1 as SEHNR and CDR2 as FQNEAQ (reference sequence). CDR3 amino acids: CASSFTQGVPYEQYF. CDR3 sequence (DNA): TGTGCCAGCAGCTTCACCCAGGGGGTTCCCTACGAGCAGTACTTC.

The chain recombines TRBV4-2 with TRBJ2-1, with 9 bases lining up with TRBD2. This CDR3 region has 16 residues. Germline V gene sequence: CDR1 LGHNA, CDR2 YNFKEQ. The ends lost 0 bases at V and 4 bases at J; junction bases unmatched: 4. CDR3 protein: CASSQDSAGGYNEQFF. The DNA for the CDR3 is TGTGCCAGCAGCCAAGATTCTGCGGGGGGGTACAATGAGCAGTTCTTC.